These T cell receptor beta chains were read from a single sample in a study of identifying expanded T cells in peripheral blood. Clones were read by immunoSEQ multiplex PCR, and TCRdb kept only the in-frame ones, dropping some. Of around 68,000 clones in the sample, 80% to 90% were seen once. The specimen was blood. The receptors originated from a person between 18 and 75 years old in good health. CDR3s include the opening cysteine and the closing phenylalanine or tryptophan. The order of the fields is J gene, V gene, D gene, clone size, CDR3 DNA, CDR3 protein. The D gene is left open where the match is weak. A clone size is listed for some rows: how often the clone was seen (once, few, many), or a class if it is expanded.

>TRBJ2-2|TRBV7-1|TRBD1|NA
TGTGCCAGCAGCCTAGGGACAGGGGGCGCCGGGGAGCTGTTTTTT
CASSLGTGGAGELFF
>TRBJ2-1|TRBV28|NA|NA
TGTGCCAGTTGGGAGTACAATGAGCAGTTCTTC
CASWEYNEQFF
>TRBJ2-3|TRBV7-6|NA|NA
TGTGCCAGCTTCGCGGAGGCGGGACTTCGCACAGATACGCAGTATTTT
CASFAEAGLRTDTQYF
>TRBJ2-1|TRBV6-4|TRBD2|few
TGTGCCAGCAGTGACTCCGGGACTAGCGGGAGTAGGGAGCAGTTCTTC
CASSDSGTSGSREQFF
>TRBJ1-1|TRBV19|NA|NA
TGTGCCACCGGCAACGGAGGCACTGAAGCTTTCTTT
CATGNGGTEAFF
>TRBJ2-5|TRBV30|TRBD1|once
TGTGCCTGGAGTTACCCCCGGACAGGGATGACAGAGACCCAGTACTTC
CAWSYPRTGMTETQYF
>TRBJ2-2|TRBV6-1|TRBD1|NA
TGTGCCAGCAGTACCGGACAGGTCGACGGCGGGGAGCTGTTTTTT
CASSTGQVDGGELFF
>TRBJ1-1|TRBV28|NA|NA
TGTGCCAGCACCACGAACGTAAGACTGGGAACTTTCTTT
CASTTNVRLGTFF
>TRBJ2-2|TRBV6-1|TRBD2|NA
TGTGCCAGCAGTGAAGCTCCACTAGCGGGGGACACTGGGGAGCTGTTTTTT
CASSEAPLAGDTGELFF
>TRBJ2-1|TRBV6-5|TRBD1|few
TGTGCCAGCAGTTACTCGAGACAGGGGTTTTCCAATGAGCAGTTCTTC
CASSYSRQGFSNEQFF
>TRBJ1-4|TRBV30|NA|NA
TGTGCCAGTAGCGGGTCAACTAATGAAAAACTGTTTTTT
CASSGSTNEKLFF
>TRBJ2-2|TRBV5-1|TRBD1|NA
TGCGCCAGCAGCTTGGCTGCAGGGGGAACCGGGGAGCTGTTTTTT
CASSLAAGGTGELFF
>TRBJ2-7|TRBV7-7|NA|NA
TGTGCCAGCAGCTTCAGACAAGACTACGAGCAGTACTTC
CASSFRQDYEQYF
>TRBJ2-5|TRBV10-1|NA|NA
TGCGCCAGCAGTGAGTCGAGGCCCCCGGATGGGACCCAGTACTTC
CASSESRPPDGTQYF
>TRBJ1-3|TRBV19|TRBD1|NA
TGTGCCAGTAGTAGTACCGGGACAGCCTACTCTGGAAACACCATATATTTT
CASSSTGTAYSGNTIYF
>TRBJ2-6|TRBV2|NA|NA
TGTGCCAGCAGCGTTGAGGGGTCCGGGGCCAACGTCCTGACTTTC
CASSVEGSGANVLTF
>TRBJ1-2|TRBV7-9|TRBD1|NA
TGTGCCAGCAGCAGGGACAGCTGGGGCTACACCTTC
CASSRDSWGYTF
>TRBJ2-5|TRBV6-1|TRBD2|NA
TGTGCCAGCAGTGAATGGGGTAGCGGGGAGGGGGAGACCCAGTACTTC
CASSEWGSGEGETQYF
>TRBJ1-6|TRBV18|TRBD1|NA
TGTGCCAGCTCACAGGACAGGGGTGACAATTCACCCCTCCACTTT
CASSQDRGDNSPLHF
>TRBJ2-2|TRBV6-1|TRBD1|once
TGTGCCAGCAGGAGGGGGCAGAACACCGGGGAGCTGTTTTTT
CASRRGQNTGELFF
>TRBJ2-7|TRBV5-1|NA|NA
TGCGCCAGCAGCTTGGAACACCTGGGCGAGCAGTACTTC
CASSLEHLGEQYF
>TRBJ2-3|TRBV18|NA|once
TGTGCCAGCTCACCACTTTCCACCCGAACTGGTCTGGGCCGTGGGTCGCCAGATACGCAGTATTTT
CASSPLSTRTGLGRGSPDTQYF
>TRBJ2-5|TRBV30|NA|NA
TGTGCCTATATTCCGACTTATCAAGAGACCCAGTACTTC
CAYIPTYQETQYF
>TRBJ1-2|TRBV30|NA|NA
TGTGCCTGGGGATCGACAGCTACCTATGGCTACACCTTT
CAWGSTATYGYTF
>TRBJ2-1|TRBV5-1|TRBD1|NA
TGCGCCAGCAGCTTCTCTAGAACAGGGGACAATGAGCAGTTCTTC
CASSFSRTGDNEQFF
>TRBJ2-2|TRBV30|TRBD2|NA
TGTGCCTGGAGTTTACTAGCGTCCGGGGAGCTGTTTTTT
CAWSLLASGELFF
>TRBJ2-7|TRBV7-9|TRBD1|NA
TGTGCCAGCAGCGTGGACAGGGGGGTCGACGAGCAGTACTTC
CASSVDRGVDEQYF
>TRBJ2-1|TRBV6-4|NA|NA
TGTGCCAGCAGTAAGGACAGCTTAGGCTACAATGAGCAGTTCTTC
CASSKDSLGYNEQFF
>TRBJ2-4|TRBV4-1|NA|once
TGCGCCAGCAGCCAAGACCAACTAGCCAAAAACATTCAGTACTTC
CASSQDQLAKNIQYF
>TRBJ2-3|TRBV10-3|NA|NA
TGTGCCATCAATGCAGAGGGTGGCACAGATACGCAGTATTTT
CAINAEGGTDTQYF
>TRBJ2-3|TRBV5-1|NA|NA
TGCGCCAGCAGCGCGCCGGGACTAGATACGCAGTATTTT
CASSAPGLDTQYF
>TRBJ2-3|TRBV7-9|NA|NA
TGTGCCAGCAGCTTAATAATGGCAGGGAAATATAGCACAGATACGCAGTATTTT
CASSLIMAGKYSTDTQYF
>TRBJ1-5|TRBV6-5|NA|NA
TGTGCCAGCAGCAGAGGGGGAAGTGGCAATCAGCCCCAGCATTTT
CASSRGGSGNQPQHF
>TRBJ2-1|TRBV11-2|TRBD2|NA
TGTGCCAGCAGCTTATTAGCGGGGTACTACAATGAGCAGTTCTTC
CASSLLAGYYNEQFF
>TRBJ2-7|TRBV19|TRBD1|NA
TGTGCCAGTAGTGCGGATATTTGGACAGGGGCTGATTACGAGCAGTACTTC
CASSADIWTGADYEQYF
>TRBJ1-6|TRBV5-4|NA|NA
TGTGCCAGCAGCCCCTCCTTACCGGGACGAAATTCACCCCTCCACTTT
CASSPSLPGRNSPLHF
>TRBJ1-2|TRBV6-5|NA|once
TGTGCCAGCAGGAACACGGGCGGCTACACCTTC
CASRNTGGYTF
>TRBJ2-1|TRBV5-1|NA|NA
TGCGCCAGCAGCTTATTTGGGGTAGATGATGAGCAGTTCTTC
CASSLFGVDDEQFF
>TRBJ1-5|TRBV5-4|NA|few
TGTGCCAGCAGTCGCGGGACGGGGAGCAATCAGCCCCAGCATTTT
CASSRGTGSNQPQHF
>TRBJ2-3|TRBV29-1|TRBD1|NA
TGCAGCGCTGGGGGACAGGAGTTCACAGATACGCAGTATTTT
CSAGGQEFTDTQYF
>TRBJ2-7|TRBV5-6|NA|NA
TGTGCCAGCAGCTTGGTGGCAGGGGCCTACGAGCAGTACTTC
CASSLVAGAYEQYF
>TRBJ1-2|TRBV2|TRBD1|NA
TGTGCCAGCAGCGAGGGACAGGATTATGGCTACACCTTC
CASSEGQDYGYTF
>TRBJ2-7|TRBV29-1|NA|NA
TGCAGCGTTCAAGCAGGGTGGAGTAATTCGGGGGAGCAGTACTTC
CSVQAGWSNSGEQYF
>TRBJ1-2|TRBV5-5|NA|once
TGTGCCAGCAGCTTTGTCTGGGGCTACACCTTC
CASSFVWGYTF
>TRBJ2-5|TRBV4-2|TRBD1|NA
TGTGCCAGCAGCCAACACAGGGACAGGGAGATCCTGGAGACCCAGTACTTC
CASSQHRDREILETQYF
>TRBJ2-3|TRBV28|TRBD2|NA
TGTGCCAGCAGTTACTGGACTAGCGGACGTAGCACAGATACGCAGTATTTT
CASSYWTSGRSTDTQYF
>TRBJ2-5|TRBV25-1|NA|NA
TGTGCCAGCAGTGGGCCAGGGCGAGAGACCCAGTACTTC
CASSGPGRETQYF
>TRBJ2-3|TRBV14|NA|once
TGTGCCAGCAGCCAAGAAGGAGGGAGTACAGATACGCAGTATTTT
CASSQEGGSTDTQYF
>TRBJ2-7|TRBV2|NA|NA
TGTGCCAGCAGTGAAGTTGCCCAGCACTCCTACGAGCAGTACTTC
CASSEVAQHSYEQYF
>TRBJ1-5|TRBV9|NA|NA
TGTGCCAGACACCTACAGGGATGTCAGCCCCAGCATTTT
CARHLQGCQPQHF
>TRBJ2-5|TRBV5-1|NA|NA
TGCGCCAGCAGCTTGGCCCAAAGCGGAGAGACCCAGTACTTC
CASSLAQSGETQYF
>TRBJ2-7|TRBV6-5|TRBD2|NA
TGTGCCAGCAGTGCCGGGGGGGCAGACGAGCAGTACTTC
CASSAGGADEQYF
>TRBJ2-7|TRBV5-4|NA|NA
TGTGCCAGCAGCCCGAGGATTGGAACCTACGAGCAGTACTTC
CASSPRIGTYEQYF
>TRBJ1-4|TRBV5-6|TRBD1|NA
TGTGCCAGCAGCTTGGGACAGGGTGGGTATGAAAAACTGTTTTTT
CASSLGQGGYEKLFF
>TRBJ2-5|TRBV5-4|NA|NA
TGTGCCAGCAGCTGGAGAGGCGGGGTCCAAGAGACCCAGTACTTC
CASSWRGGVQETQYF
>TRBJ2-6|TRBV4-2|NA|NA
TGTGCCAGCAGCCCCTCAAGCTCGAGCTCTGGGGCCAACGTCCTGACTTTC
CASSPSSSSSGANVLTF
>TRBJ1-1|TRBV27|NA|once
TGTGCCAGCAGTTTGGGCTCTGAAGCTTTCTTT
CASSLGSEAFF
>TRBJ2-2|TRBV11-1|NA|once
TGTGCCAGCAGCTTAGATTGGCTCGGGGCCATCACCGGGGAGCTGTTTTTT
CASSLDWLGAITGELFF
>TRBJ2-1|TRBV6-5|NA|NA
TGTGCCAGCAGTCAGGAGGAGGGTGGCCACAATGAGCAGTTCTTC
CASSQEEGGHNEQFF
>TRBJ2-3|TRBV10-3|NA|few
TGTGCCATCAGTGAGTCGAGCGGCACAGATACGCAGTATTTT
CAISESSGTDTQYF